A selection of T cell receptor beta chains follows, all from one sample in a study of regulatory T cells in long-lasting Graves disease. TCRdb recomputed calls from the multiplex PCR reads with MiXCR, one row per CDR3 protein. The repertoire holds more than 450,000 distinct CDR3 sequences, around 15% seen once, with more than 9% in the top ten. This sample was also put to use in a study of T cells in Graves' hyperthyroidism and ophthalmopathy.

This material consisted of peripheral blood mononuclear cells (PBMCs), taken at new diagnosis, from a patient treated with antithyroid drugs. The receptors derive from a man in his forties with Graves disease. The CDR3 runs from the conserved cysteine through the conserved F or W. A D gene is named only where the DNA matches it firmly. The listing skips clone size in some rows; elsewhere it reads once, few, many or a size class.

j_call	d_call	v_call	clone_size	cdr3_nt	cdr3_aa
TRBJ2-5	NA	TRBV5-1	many	TGCGCCAGCAGCACCGGACTCACGGGGGAGACCCAGTACTTC	CASSTGLTGETQYF
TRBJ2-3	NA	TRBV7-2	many	TGTGCCAGCAGCATAACTAGCCCCCCAGATACGCAGTATTTT	CASSITSPPDTQYF
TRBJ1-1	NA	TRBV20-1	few	TGCAGTGCTAGAAATACGGGGACGGAAGCTTTCTTT	CSARNTGTEAFF
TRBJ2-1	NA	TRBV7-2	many	TGCGCCAGCAGCCCCGGGGGCCCCCTCCCCAATGAGCAGTTCTTC	CASSPGGPLPNEQFF
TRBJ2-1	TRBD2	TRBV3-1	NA	TGTGCCAGCAGCCAAGAGACTAGCGGGCTTCCGTACAATGAGCAGTTCTTC	CASSQETSGLPYNEQFF
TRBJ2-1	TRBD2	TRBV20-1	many	TGCAGTGCTAGCTCGACTAGCGGGAGGGCCAATGAGCAGTTCTTC	CSASSTSGRANEQFF
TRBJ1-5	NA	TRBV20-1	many	TGCAGTGCACCGGACGGAACACTCAATCAGCCCCAGCATTTT	CSAPDGTLNQPQHF
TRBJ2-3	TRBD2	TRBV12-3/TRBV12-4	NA	TGTGCCAGCAGCAAGACTAGCGGAACGTTCACAGATACGCAGTATTTT	CASSKTSGTFTDTQYF
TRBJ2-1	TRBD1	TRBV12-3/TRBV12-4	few	TGTGCCAGCCTACCGACAGGGAAACGCAATGAGCAGTTCTTC	CASLPTGKRNEQFF
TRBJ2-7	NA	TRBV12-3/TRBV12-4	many	TGTGCCAGCAGTTTCCCTCCCGGGGTAGGGCTCTACGAGCAGTACTTC	CASSFPPGVGLYEQYF
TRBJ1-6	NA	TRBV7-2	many	TGTGCCAGCGCAGCAGGCGCAAATTCACCCCTCCACTTT	CASAAGANSPLHF
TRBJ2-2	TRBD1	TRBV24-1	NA	TGTGCCACCAGTGATTTGCCCACAGACAGGGGACACCGGGGAGCTGTTTTT	CATSDLPTDRGHRGAVF
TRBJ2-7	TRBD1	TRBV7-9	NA	TGTGCCAGCAGCGGAGGGGACAGGGGGCCGTACGAGCAGTACTTC	CASSGGDRGPYEQYF
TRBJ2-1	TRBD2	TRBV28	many	TGTGCCAGCACCGGACTAGCGGGAGTCAGTGAGCAGTTCTTC	CASTGLAGVSEQFF
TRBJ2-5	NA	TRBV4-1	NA	TGCGCCAGCAGCCAATTGTCCTCGTTAGAGACCCAGTACTTC	CASSQLSSLETQYF
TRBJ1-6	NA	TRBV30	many	TGTGCCTGGAGTCGGCGGAATTCACCCCTCCACTTT	CAWSRRNSPLHF
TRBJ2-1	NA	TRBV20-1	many	TGCAGTGCTATCTACAATGAGCAGTTCTTC	CSAIYNEQFF
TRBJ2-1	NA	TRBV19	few	TGTGCCAGTAGTCTACGACCCGTTATCCACAATGAGCAGTTCTTC	CASSLRPVIHNEQFF
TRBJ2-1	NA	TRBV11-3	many	TGTGCCAGCAGCCCCCCCGGGACTGCTAACAATGAGCAGTTCTTC	CASSPPGTANNEQFF
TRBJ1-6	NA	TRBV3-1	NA	TGTGCCAGCAGCCAAGATCCAGGACTCGGGGGATTAAATTCACCCCTCCACTTT	CASSQDPGLGGLNSPLHF
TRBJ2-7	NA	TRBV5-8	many	TGTGCCAGCAGCTTTTACAGGGTGGACCACGAGCAGTACTTC	CASSFYRVDHEQYF
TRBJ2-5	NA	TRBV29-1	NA	TGCAGCGTAGCCGGGACATCTCAAGAGACCCAGTACTTC	CSVAGTSQETQYF
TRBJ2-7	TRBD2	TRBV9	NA	TGTGCCAGCAGCGTAGAACCTGGGAGGGCCTACGAGCAGTACTTC	CASSVEPGRAYEQYF
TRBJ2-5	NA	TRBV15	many	TGTGCCACCAGCCCCCTTGGGGGGGGCGAAGAGACCCAGTACTTC	CATSPLGGGEETQYF
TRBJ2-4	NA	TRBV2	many	TGTGCCAGCAGATTAAACAGGGTAGCCAAAAACATTCAGTACTTC	CASRLNRVAKNIQYF
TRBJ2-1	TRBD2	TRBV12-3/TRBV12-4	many	TGTGCCAGCAGTTTTGGGACTAGCTCCTACAATGAGCAGTTCTTC	CASSFGTSSYNEQFF
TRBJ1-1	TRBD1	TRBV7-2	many	TGTGCCAGCAGCTCCCGGCGGACAGGAGAAGCTTTCTTT	CASSSRRTGEAFF
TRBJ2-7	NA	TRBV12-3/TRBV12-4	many	TGTGCCAGCAGTACCGGGACTTCATCTTCCTACGAGCAGTACTTC	CASSTGTSSSYEQYF
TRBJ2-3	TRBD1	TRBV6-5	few	TGTGCCAGCAGTTACGGGACAGGGGGTCCCCCAGATACGCAGTATTTT	CASSYGTGGPPDTQYF
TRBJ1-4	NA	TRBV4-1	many	TGCGCCAGCAGCCAATTAAGGGGAAATAATGAAAAACTGTTTTTT	CASSQLRGNNEKLFF
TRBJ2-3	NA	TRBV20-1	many	TGCAGTGCAGGTCCGGAAGATACGCAGTATTTT	CSAGPEDTQYF
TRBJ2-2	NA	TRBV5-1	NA	TGCGCCAGCAGCTTGGAGTACAGTTCAACCGGGGAGCTGTTTTTT	CASSLEYSSTGELFF
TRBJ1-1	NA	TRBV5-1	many	TGCGCCAGCAGCCCCGAACAGCCAATGATCACTGAAGCTTTCTTT	CASSPEQPMITEAFF
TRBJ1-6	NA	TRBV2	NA	TGTGCCAGCAGTGTTGAGGGACCGTCACCCCTCCACTTT	CASSVEGPSPLHF
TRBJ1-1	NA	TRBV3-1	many	TGTGCCAGCAGCGGCAGCCGGGGTACTGAAGCTTTCTTT	CASSGSRGTEAFF
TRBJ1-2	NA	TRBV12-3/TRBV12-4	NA	TGTGCCAGCAGTTCCGGGATAGGCTACACCTTC	CASSSGIGYTF
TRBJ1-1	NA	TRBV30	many	TGTGCCTGGAGGGAAACTGAAGCTTTCTTT	CAWRETEAFF
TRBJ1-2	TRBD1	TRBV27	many	TGTGCCAGCAGCGACAGGGGGAGGGGGTTTGGCTATGGCTACACCTTC	CASSDRGRGFGYGYTF
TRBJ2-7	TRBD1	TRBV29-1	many	TGCAGCGTTGATCAGGGGGCCCACGAGCAGTACTTC	CSVDQGAHEQYF
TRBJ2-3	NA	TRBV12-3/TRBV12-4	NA	TGTGCCAGCTGGGGGAGGAGCACAGATACGCAGTATTTT	CASWGRSTDTQYF
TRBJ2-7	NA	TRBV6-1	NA	TGTGCCAGCGGAGTGGGACGGCCAAGCTTCTACGAGCAGTACTTC	CASGVGRPSFYEQYF